This TCR beta chain was identified during a study of blood T cell repertoires in COVID-19. V lost 0 bases, J lost 3 bases, and 14 bases lay in between. Germline V gene data show CDR1 as LNHNV and CDR2 as YYDKDF (reference sequence). The CDR3 sequence is 17 residues long. The repertoire was sequenced with immunoSEQ multiplex PCR; TCRdb's copy has only in-frame clones and lacks some. The table includes fewer than 250,000 clones, roughly 86% detected once. This clone was seen just once. Specimen: peripheral blood. The gene calls are TRBV15 and TRBJ1-4, with D unresolved. The receptor was isolated from an older woman who had recovered from COVID-19. CDR3 amino acids: CATSREVILRANEKLFF. The CDR3 DNA reads TGTGCCACCAGCAGAGAAGTGATCCTGCGGGCTAATGAAAAACTGTTTTTT.